These T cell receptor beta chains were read from a single sample in a study of blood T cell repertoires in COVID-19. Here immunoSEQ multiplex PCR was the method, and the copy in TCRdb shows in-frame clones only, minus some. The sample lists some 100,000 clones; roughly 87% were seen once. Material for sequencing was peripheral blood. The receptor set was obtained from a man aged 30 to 39 in a cohort sampled during active COVID-19. Each CDR3 is given with its conserved first and last residue. The D gene is left open where the match is weak. Where a row states a size, it is once, few, many or the class of an expanded clone; other rows omit it.

DNA: TGTGCCAGCAGTTTCGCAATTCCGGGACAGGGGAATGGCTACACCTTC
CDR3: CASSFAIPGQGNGYTF
size: -
D: TRBD1
J: TRBJ1-2
V: TRBV28

DNA: TGCGCCAGCAGTGAGTCGCGGTTCCAGGGGGCAAGAAATTCACCCCTCCACTTT
CDR3: CASSESRFQGARNSPLHF
size: -
D: TRBD1
J: TRBJ1-6
V: TRBV10-2

DNA: TGTGCCAGTAGTACTAGCGGGGGCTACGAGCAGTACTTC
CDR3: CASSTSGGYEQYF
size: -
D: TRBD2
J: TRBJ2-7
V: TRBV19

DNA: TGTGCCAGCAGCGACAGGGCTCGGGGAAAACTGTTTTTT
CDR3: CASSDRARGKLFF
size: once
D: TRBD1
J: TRBJ1-4
V: TRBV5-6

DNA: TGCAGCGTTGAAGGGACAGGGTCTAATGAAAAACTGTTTTTT
CDR3: CSVEGTGSNEKLFF
size: -
D: TRBD1
J: TRBJ1-4
V: TRBV29-1

DNA: TGTGCCAGCAGCCAGGCAGGGGGTTACTATGGCTACACCTTC
CDR3: CASSQAGGYYGYTF
size: -
D: TRBD1
J: TRBJ1-2
V: TRBV14

DNA: TGTGCCAGCAGCCCCGAGTACCTACCCAATACGCAGTATTTT
CDR3: CASSPEYLPNTQYF
size: -
D: -
J: TRBJ2-3
V: TRBV9

DNA: TGTGCCAGCAGTCCGGGGGGGCGGTCCTACGAGCAGTACTTC
CDR3: CASSPGGRSYEQYF
size: -
D: TRBD2
J: TRBJ2-7
V: TRBV9

DNA: TGTGCCAGCGGTCAGGGATCGGTCACTGAAGCTTTCTTT
CDR3: CASGQGSVTEAFF
size: -
D: -
J: TRBJ1-1
V: TRBV25-1

DNA: TGTGCCAGCTCGACCGGGACAGCGAAAGCTGAAGCTTTCTTT
CDR3: CASSTGTAKAEAFF
size: -
D: TRBD1
J: TRBJ1-1
V: TRBV2

DNA: TGTGCCAGCAGTTACTCGCCGAGCTCTGGGGCCAACGTCCTGACTTTC
CDR3: CASSYSPSSGANVLTF
size: once
D: -
J: TRBJ2-6
V: TRBV6-5

DNA: TGTGCCAGCAGCTTAGATCGTGTGGCGGGGGGGCTTTTCAATGAGCAGTTCTTC
CDR3: CASSLDRVAGGLFNEQFF
size: -
D: TRBD2
J: TRBJ2-1
V: TRBV13

DNA: TGCGCCAGCAAGGGGATGGCGTCCTACGAGCAGTACTTC
CDR3: CASKGMASYEQYF
size: -
D: -
J: TRBJ2-7
V: TRBV5-1

DNA: TGTGCCAGCAGTGCAAACGGCAGGCGAGGGGAGACCCAGTACTTC
CDR3: CASSANGRRGETQYF
size: -
D: -
J: TRBJ2-5
V: TRBV2

DNA: TGTGCCAGTAGTGAGCTAGCGGGGTTTCCCTTCTCTGGGGCCAACGTCCTGACTTTC
CDR3: CASSELAGFPFSGANVLTF
size: -
D: TRBD2
J: TRBJ2-6
V: TRBV19

DNA: TGTGCCAGCAGCCTCGGGGGACTAGCGGGGGGTCAAGAGACCCAGTACTTC
CDR3: CASSLGGLAGGQETQYF
size: -
D: TRBD2
J: TRBJ2-5
V: TRBV11-3

DNA: TGTGCCAGCATTCAACAGTTTAATGAAAAACTGTTTTTT
CDR3: CASIQQFNEKLFF
size: -
D: -
J: TRBJ1-4
V: TRBV2

DNA: TGTGCCAGCAGCTCGTATAAACAGACAGGGAGTAATCAGCCCCAGCATTTT
CDR3: CASSSYKQTGSNQPQHF
size: few
D: TRBD1
J: TRBJ1-5
V: TRBV5-6

DNA: TGTGCCAGCAGTGGCTCCGGGACTAGCCAAGAGACCCAGTACTTC
CDR3: CASSGSGTSQETQYF
size: -
D: TRBD2
J: TRBJ2-5
V: TRBV2

DNA: TGTGCCAGCAGTCGGGACAGGGGTGAGACCCAGTACTTC
CDR3: CASSRDRGETQYF
size: -
D: TRBD1
J: TRBJ2-5
V: TRBV6-5

DNA: TGTGCCAGCAGCTTCGGCAGGGGTGTGGGCGGGTCCGGGGAGCTGTTTTTT
CDR3: CASSFGRGVGGSGELFF
size: -
D: -
J: TRBJ2-2
V: TRBV7-3

DNA: TGTGCCAGCAGCCGAGGCCGGAATGAAAAACTGTTTTTT
CDR3: CASSRGRNEKLFF
size: -
D: -
J: TRBJ1-4
V: TRBV13

DNA: TGCGCCAGCACCAGGAGGGTGGGAAATCAGCCCCAGCATTTT
CDR3: CASTRRVGNQPQHF
size: few
D: -
J: TRBJ1-5
V: TRBV10-1

DNA: TGTGCCAGCAGCCAAGATCCGGCCAAGCTAGCGGGGGGAGAGACCCAGTACTTC
CDR3: CASSQDPAKLAGGETQYF
size: -
D: TRBD2
J: TRBJ2-5
V: TRBV4-2

DNA: TGTGCCAGCAGCCAAGATCGACTAGCGGGGCCCAGCACAGATACGCAGTATTTT
CDR3: CASSQDRLAGPSTDTQYF
size: -
D: TRBD2
J: TRBJ2-3
V: TRBV3-1/TRBV3-2